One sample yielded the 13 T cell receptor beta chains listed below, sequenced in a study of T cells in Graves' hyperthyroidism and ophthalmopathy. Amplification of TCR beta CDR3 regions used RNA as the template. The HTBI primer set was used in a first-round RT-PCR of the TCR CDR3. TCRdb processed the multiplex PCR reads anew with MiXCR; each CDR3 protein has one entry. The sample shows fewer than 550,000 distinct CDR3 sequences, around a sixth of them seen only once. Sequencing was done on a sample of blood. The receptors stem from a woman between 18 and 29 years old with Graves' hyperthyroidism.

This chain's CDR3 is CASSLVTLEEGYTF. In nucleotides, the CDR3 is TGCGCCAGCAGCTTGGTGACTCTAGAGGAGGGCTACACCTTC. The chain joins TRBV5-1 to TRBJ1-2; D is ambiguous. Trimming stripped 0 bases from V and 8 bases from J, with 14 bases between. Germline-derived CDR1 and CDR2 are SGHRS and YFSETQ. This CDR3 is built from 14 residues.

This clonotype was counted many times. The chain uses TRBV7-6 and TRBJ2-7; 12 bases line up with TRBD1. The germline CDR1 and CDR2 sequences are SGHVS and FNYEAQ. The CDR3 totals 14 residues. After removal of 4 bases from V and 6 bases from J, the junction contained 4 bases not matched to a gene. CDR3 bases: TGTGCCAGCAGCTGGGGACAGGGGGCGTTCGAGCAGTACTTC. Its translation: CASSWGQGAFEQYF.

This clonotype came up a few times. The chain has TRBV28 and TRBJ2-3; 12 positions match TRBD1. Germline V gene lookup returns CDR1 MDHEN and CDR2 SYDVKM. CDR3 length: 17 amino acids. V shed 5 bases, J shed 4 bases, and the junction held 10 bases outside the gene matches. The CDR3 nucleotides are TGTGCCAGCAGTAGTACCCCGGGACAGGGGGCTTCAGATACGCAGTATTTT. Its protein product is CASSSTPGQGASDTQYF.

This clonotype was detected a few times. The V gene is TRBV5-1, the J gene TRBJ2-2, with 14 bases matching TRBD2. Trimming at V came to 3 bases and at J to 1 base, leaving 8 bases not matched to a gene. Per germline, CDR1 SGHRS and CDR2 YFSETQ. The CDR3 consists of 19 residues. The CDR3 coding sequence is TGCGCCAGCAGCTCGGGACTAGCGGGAGTCGAGTGGAACACCGGGGAGCTGTTTTTT. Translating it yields CASSSGLAGVEWNTGELFF. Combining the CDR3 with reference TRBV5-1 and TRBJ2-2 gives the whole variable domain KAGVTQTPRYLIKTRGQQVTLSCSPISGHRSVSWYQQTPGQGLQFLFEYFSETQRNKGNFPGRFSGRQFSNSRSEMNVSTLELGDSALYLCASSSGLAGVEWNTGELFFGEGSRLTVL.

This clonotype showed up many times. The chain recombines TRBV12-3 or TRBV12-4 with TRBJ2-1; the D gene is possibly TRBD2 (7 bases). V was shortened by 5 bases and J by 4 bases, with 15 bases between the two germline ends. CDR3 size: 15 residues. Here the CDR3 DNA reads TGTGCCAGCAGTATAGGGGGACTACTGTACAATGAGCAGTTCTTC. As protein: CASSIGGLLYNEQFF.

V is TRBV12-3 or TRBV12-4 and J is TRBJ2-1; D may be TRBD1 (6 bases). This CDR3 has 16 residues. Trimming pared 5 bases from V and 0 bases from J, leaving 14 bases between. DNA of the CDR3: TGTGCCAGCAGTGCAGGGGACGGAGGCTCCTACAATGAGCAGTTCTTC. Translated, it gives CASSAGDGGSYNEQFF.

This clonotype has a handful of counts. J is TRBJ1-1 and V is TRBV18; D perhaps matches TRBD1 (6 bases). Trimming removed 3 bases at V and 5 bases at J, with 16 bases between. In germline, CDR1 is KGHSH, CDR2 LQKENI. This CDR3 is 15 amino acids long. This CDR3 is CASSPDRTGNTEAFF. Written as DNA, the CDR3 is TGTGCCAGCTCACCTGACAGGACGGGTAATACTGAAGCTTTCTTT.

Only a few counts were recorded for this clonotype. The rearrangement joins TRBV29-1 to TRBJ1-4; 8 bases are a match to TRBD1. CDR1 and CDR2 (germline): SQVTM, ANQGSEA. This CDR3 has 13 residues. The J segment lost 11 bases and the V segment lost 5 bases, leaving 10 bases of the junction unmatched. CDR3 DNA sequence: TGCAGCGTTTATCCAGGGGGCTTCGGGAAACTGTTTTTT. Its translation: CSVYPGGFGKLFF.

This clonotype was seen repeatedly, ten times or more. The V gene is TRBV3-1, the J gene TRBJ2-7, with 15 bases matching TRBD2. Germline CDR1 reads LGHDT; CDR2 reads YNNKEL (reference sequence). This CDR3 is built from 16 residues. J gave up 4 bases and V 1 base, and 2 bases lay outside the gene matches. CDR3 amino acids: CASSQGGLAGGYEQYF. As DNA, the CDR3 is TGTGCCAGCAGCCAAGGGGGACTAGCGGGAGGATACGAGCAGTACTTC.

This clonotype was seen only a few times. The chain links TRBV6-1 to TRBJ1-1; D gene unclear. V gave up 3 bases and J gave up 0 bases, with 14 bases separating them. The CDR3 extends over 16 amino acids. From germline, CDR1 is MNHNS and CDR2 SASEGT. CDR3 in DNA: TGTGCCAGCAGTGACCCCGGGCGTAAGATGAACACTGAAGCTTTCTTT. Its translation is CASSDPGRKMNTEAFF.

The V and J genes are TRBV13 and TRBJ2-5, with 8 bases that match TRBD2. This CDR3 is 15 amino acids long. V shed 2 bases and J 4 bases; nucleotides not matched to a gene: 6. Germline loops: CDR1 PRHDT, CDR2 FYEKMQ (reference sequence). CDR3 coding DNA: TGTGCCAGCAGCTTATACGGGAGGGCGGGAGAGACCCAGTACTTC. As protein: CASSLYGRAGETQYF.

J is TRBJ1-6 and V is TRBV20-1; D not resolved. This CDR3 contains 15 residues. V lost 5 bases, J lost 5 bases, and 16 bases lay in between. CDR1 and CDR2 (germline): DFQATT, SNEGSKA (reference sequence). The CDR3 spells CSAPVSTGNNSPLHF. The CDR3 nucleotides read TGCAGTGCTCCGGTGTCGACGGGCAATAATTCACCCCTCCACTTT.

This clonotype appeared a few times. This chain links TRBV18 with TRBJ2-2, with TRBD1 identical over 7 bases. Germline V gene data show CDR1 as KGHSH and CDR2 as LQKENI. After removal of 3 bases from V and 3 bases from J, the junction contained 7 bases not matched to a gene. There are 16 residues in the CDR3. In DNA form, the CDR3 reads TGTGCCAGCTCACCCTCGACAGGGAAGGACACCGGGGAGCTGTTTTTT. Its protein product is CASSPSTGKDTGELFF.